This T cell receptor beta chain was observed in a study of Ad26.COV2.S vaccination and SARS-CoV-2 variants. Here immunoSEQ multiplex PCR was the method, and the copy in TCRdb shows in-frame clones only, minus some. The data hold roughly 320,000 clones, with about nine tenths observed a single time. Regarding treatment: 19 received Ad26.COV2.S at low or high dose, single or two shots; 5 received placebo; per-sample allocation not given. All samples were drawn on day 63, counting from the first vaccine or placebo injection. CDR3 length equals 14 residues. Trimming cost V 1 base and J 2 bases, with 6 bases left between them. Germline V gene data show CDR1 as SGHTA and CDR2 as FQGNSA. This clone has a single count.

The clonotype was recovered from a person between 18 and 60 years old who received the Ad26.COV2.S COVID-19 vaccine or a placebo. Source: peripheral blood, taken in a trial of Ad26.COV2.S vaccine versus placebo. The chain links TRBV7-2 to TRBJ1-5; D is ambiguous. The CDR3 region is CASSLGPGNQPQHF. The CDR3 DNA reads TGTGCCAGCAGCTTAGGGCCAGGCAATCAGCCCCAGCATTTT.